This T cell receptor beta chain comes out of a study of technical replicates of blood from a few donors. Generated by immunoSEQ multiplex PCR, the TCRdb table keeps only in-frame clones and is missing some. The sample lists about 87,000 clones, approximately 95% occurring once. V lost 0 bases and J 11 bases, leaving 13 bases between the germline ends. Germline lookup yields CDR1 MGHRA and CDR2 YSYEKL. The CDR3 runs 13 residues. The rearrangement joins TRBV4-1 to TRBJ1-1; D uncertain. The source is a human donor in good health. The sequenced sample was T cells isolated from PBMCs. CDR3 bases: TGCGCCAGCAGCCAAGAAGCTGACTTTGCCGCTTTCTTT. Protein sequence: CASSQEADFAAFF.